This TCR beta chain emerged from a study of blood T cells in healthy people across ages. The second PCR ran roughly 6 to 11 cycles with a sample-barcoded 5' primer and J-beta primers. TCRdb called the 5' RACE reads again in MiXCR, with one record for every CDR3 protein. The sample has approximately 690,000 distinct CDR3 sequences; less than 45% are singletons. The CDR3 is 12 residues long. Germline V gene data show CDR1 as MNHEY and CDR2 as SVGAGI. V was pared by 6 bases and J by 8 bases, with 11 bases between. Study-level findings and limits: Unsorted PBMCs blocked a conclusive comparison of naive and antigen-experienced cells. Observed TCR beta diversity per million T cells went down as age went up. This fall followed a roughly linear course with age. Across samples, TCR beta diversity tracked strongly with naive T cell percentage.

This clonotype was observed a few times. Its cognate antigen is unknown. Material: blood. The chain is built from TRBV6-5 and TRBJ2-1; D may match TRBD1 or TRBD2 (5 bases each). This TCR was sampled from a man aged 80 or over in good health. The CDR3 loop reads CASSPGGHEQFF. The DNA of the CDR3 is TGTGCCAGCAGCCCTGGGGGACATGAGCAGTTCTTC.